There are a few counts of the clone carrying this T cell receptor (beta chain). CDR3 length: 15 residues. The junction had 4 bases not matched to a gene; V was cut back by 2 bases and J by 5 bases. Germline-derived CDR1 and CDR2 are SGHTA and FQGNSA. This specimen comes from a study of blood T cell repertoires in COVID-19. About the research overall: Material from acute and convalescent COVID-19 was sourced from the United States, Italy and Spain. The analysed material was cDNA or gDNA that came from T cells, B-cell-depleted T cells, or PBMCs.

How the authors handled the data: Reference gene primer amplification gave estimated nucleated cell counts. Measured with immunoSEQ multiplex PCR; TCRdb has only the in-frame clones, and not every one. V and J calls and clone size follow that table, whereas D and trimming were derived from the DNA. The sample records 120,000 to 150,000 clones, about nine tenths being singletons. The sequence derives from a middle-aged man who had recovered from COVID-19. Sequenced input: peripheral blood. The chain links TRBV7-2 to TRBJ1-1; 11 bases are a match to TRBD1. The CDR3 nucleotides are TGTGCCAGCAGCTTAACCGGGACAGGGGGAACTGAAGCTTTCTTT. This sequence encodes CASSLTGTGGTEAFF.